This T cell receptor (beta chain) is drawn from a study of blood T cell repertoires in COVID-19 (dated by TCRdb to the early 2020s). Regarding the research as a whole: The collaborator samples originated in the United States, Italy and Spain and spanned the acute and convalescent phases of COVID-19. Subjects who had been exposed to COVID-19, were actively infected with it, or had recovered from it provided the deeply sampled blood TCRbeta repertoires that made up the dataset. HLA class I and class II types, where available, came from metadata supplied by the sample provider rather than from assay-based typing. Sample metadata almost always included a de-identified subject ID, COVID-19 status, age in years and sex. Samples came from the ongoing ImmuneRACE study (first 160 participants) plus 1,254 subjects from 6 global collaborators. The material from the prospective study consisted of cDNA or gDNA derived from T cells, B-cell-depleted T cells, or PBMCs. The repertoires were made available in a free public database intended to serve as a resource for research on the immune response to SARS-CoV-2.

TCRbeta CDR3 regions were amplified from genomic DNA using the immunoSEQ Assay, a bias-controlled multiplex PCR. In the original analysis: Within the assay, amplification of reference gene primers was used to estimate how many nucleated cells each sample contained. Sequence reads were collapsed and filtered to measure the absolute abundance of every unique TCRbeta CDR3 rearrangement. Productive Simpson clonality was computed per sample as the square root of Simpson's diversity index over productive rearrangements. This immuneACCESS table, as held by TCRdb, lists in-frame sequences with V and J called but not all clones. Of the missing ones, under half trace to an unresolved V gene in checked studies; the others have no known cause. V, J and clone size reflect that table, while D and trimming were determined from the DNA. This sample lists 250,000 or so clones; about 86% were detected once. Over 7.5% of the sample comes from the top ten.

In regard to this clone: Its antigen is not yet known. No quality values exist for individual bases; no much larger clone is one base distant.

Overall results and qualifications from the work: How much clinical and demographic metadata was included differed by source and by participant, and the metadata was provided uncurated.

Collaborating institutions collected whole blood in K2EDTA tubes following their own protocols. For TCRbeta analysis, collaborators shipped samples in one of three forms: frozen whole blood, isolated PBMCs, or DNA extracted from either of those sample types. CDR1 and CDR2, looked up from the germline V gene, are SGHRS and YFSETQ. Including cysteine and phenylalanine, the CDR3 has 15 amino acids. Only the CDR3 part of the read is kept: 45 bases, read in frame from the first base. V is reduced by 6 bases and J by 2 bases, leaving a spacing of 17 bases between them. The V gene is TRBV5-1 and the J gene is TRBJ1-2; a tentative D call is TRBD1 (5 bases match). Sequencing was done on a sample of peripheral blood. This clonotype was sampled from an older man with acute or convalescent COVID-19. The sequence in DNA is TGCGCCAGCAACCGTTTTCAAGGGGCAAACTATGGCTACACCTTC. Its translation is CASNRFQGANYGYTF.